Listed here are 26 T cell receptor beta chains from one sample, sequenced in a study of blood T cell repertoires in COVID-19. Here immunoSEQ multiplex PCR was the method, and the copy in TCRdb shows in-frame clones only, minus some. The sample consists of about 250,000 clones, over 75% of them appearing once. The sequenced sample was PBMCs or T cells enriched from blood (not recorded which). These receptor sequences come from a man in his forties who had recovered from COVID-19.

In nucleotides, the CDR3 is TGTGCCAGCAGTTTATTTGACAGGAACACTGAAGCTTTCTTT. As protein: CASSLFDRNTEAFF. The V call is TRBV27, the J call TRBJ1-1; weak D call: TRBD1 (5 bases). Trimming removed 1 base at V and 1 base at J, with 7 bases between. The CDR3 runs 14 residues. Germline V gene sequence: CDR1 MNHEY, CDR2 SMNVEV (reference sequence).

The rearrangement joins TRBV7-9 to TRBJ1-1; D is unresolved. Trimming removed 1 base from V and 1 base from J, with 16 bases in between. CDR1 and CDR2 (germline): SEHNR, FQNEAQ (reference sequence). This CDR3 region has 17 residues. The chain's CDR3 is CASSLGPPVTRNTEAFF. For the CDR3, the DNA is TGTGCCAGCAGCTTAGGCCCCCCAGTGACACGGAACACTGAAGCTTTCTTT.

The gene calls are TRBV30 and TRBJ1-5, with 11 bases fitting TRBD1. V lost 1 base and J lost 0; bases outside the gene matches: 8. This CDR3 comprises 18 residues. The germline V gene encodes CDR1 GTSNPN and CDR2 SVGIG (reference sequence). DNA of the CDR3: TGTGCCTGGAGTGGGGGACAGGGGGTCCCCATTAGCAATCAGCCCCAGCATTTT. Protein product: CAWSGGQGVPISNQPQHF.

This chain uses TRBV30 with TRBJ1-5; possible D gene TRBD1, 6 bases. Trimming pared 4 bases from V and 9 bases from J, leaving 10 bases between. The CDR3 contains 11 residues. The germline V gene has CDR1 GTSNPN and CDR2 SVGIG (reference sequence). This CDR3 reads CAWNIRGPQHF. The CDR3 DNA sequence: TGTGCCTGGAATATCAGGGGGCCCCAGCATTTT. Together with reference TRBV30 and TRBJ1-5, the CDR3 gives the full variable domain: SQTIHQWPATLVQPVGSPLSLECTVEGTSNPNLYWYRQAAGRGLQLLFYSVGIGQISSEVPQNLSASRPQDRQFILSSKKLLLSDSGFYLCAWNIRGPQHFGDGTRLSIL.

This clone was picked up a small number of times. J is TRBJ1-4 and V is TRBV6-1, with D uncertain. Germline-derived CDR1 and CDR2 are MNHNS and SASEGT. The CDR3 loop spans 14 amino acids. The V end was cut by 2 bases, the J end by 4 bases, with 8 bases between. The CDR3 protein is CASSEMGVNEKLFF. In nucleotides, the CDR3 is TGTGCCAGCAGTGAAATGGGAGTTAATGAAAAACTGTTTTTT.

This sequence joins TRBV10-3 and TRBJ1-5, with TRBD1 matching 7 bases. V shed 6 bases, J shed 5 bases, and the junction held 7 bases outside the gene matches. From germline, CDR1 is ENHRY and CDR2 SYGVKD. CDR3 size: 14 residues. The CDR3 bases are TGTGCCATCAGCGTGACAGGGAAGGATCAGCCCCAGCATTTT. It yields the protein CAISVTGKDQPQHF.

This clone has a handful of counts. The V call is TRBV2, the J call TRBJ2-7; 9 nucleotides match TRBD1. Germline lookup yields CDR1 SNHLY and CDR2 FYNNEI. V shed 11 bases, J shed 4 bases, and the junction held 12 bases outside the gene matches. The CDR3 covers 14 residues. Here the CDR3 DNA reads TGTGCCGTCAGAGGAGGGACAGGGAATTACGAGCAGTACTTC. Translation gives CAVRGGTGNYEQYF.

CDR3 bases: TGCGCCAGCAGCTTGGTAGGGGTGCCGGATACGCAGTATTTT. This codes for CASSLVGVPDTQYF. The chain carries TRBV5-1 and TRBJ2-3; a weak D match, TRBD1 (5 bases). The V end was cut by 0 bases, the J end by 6 bases, with 11 bases between. CDR1 SGHRS and CDR2 YFSETQ come from the germline V gene. The CDR3 length is 14 residues.

The chain carries TRBV5-1 and TRBJ2-3; TRBD1 matches at 8 bases. The CDR3 contains 12 residues. The germline V gene encodes CDR1 SGHRS and CDR2 YFSETQ. Trimming took 0 bases from V and 14 from J; bases not matched to a gene: 5. DNA of the CDR3: TGCGCCAGCAGCTTGGGTGGGACAGGATGGTATTTT. Translating gives CASSLGGTGWYF.

Worth noting for this clone: The same CDR3 arises from other DNA sequences in this sample as well. The V gene is TRBV7-2, the J gene TRBJ1-1; D call uncertain. V was pared by 3 bases and J by 1 base, with 6 bases between. The length of the CDR3 is 13 residues. CDR1 is SGHTA and CDR2 is FQGNSA in the germline V gene. CDR3 bases: TGTGCCAGCAGCTTCACCGGGAACACTGAAGCTTTCTTT. The encoded protein is CASSFTGNTEAFF.

This clone was seen a few times. V and J are TRBV4-3 and TRBJ2-1, with D maybe TRBD2 (6 bases). CDR3 length: 18 residues. Germline V gene sequence: CDR1 LGHNA, CDR2 YSLEER. V gave up 0 bases and J gave up 0 bases, with 15 bases separating them. CDR3 in DNA: TGCGCCAGCAGCCAAGAAATGGGACTTTTGAGCTCCTACAATGAGCAGTTCTTC. Its translation is CASSQEMGLLSSYNEQFF.

The chain employs TRBV4-1 and TRBJ1-4; no reliable D call. The CDR3 length is 15 residues. V was clipped by 3 bases and J by 8 bases, with 16 bases between them. Per the germline V gene, CDR1 is MGHRA and CDR2 is YSYEKL. CDR3 sequence: CASSHTSGTAEKLFF. The DNA of the CDR3 is TGCGCCAGCAGCCATACCTCGGGAACAGCCGAAAAACTGTTTTTT.

This chain joins TRBV7-5 and TRBJ1-4; the table's D call, TRBD1, was not checked against the DNA. TRBV7-5 is deemed a pseudogene. This CDR3 has 14 amino acids. CDR3 region: CVRSSRTQNEKLFF. CDR3 DNA sequence: TGTGTCAGAAGCTCCCGGACACAAAATGAAAAACTGTTTTTT.

V gene TRBV2 combines with J gene TRBJ2-7; 9 bases align to TRBD1. This CDR3 contains 15 residues. Germline values: CDR1 SNHLY, CDR2 FYNNEI. V lost 2 bases and J lost 3; bases outside the gene matches: 5. The CDR3 DNA is TGTGCCAGCAGTGAAAGGACAGGGGAGGTCTACGAGCAGTACTTC. Its protein product is CASSERTGEVYEQYF.

The chain recombines TRBV18 with TRBJ2-3, with TRBD1 as a possible D gene (6 bases). The V end lost 0 bases, the J end lost 4 bases, and 11 bases lay between the germline ends. The CDR3 contains 15 residues. Germline V gives CDR1 KGHSH, CDR2 LQKENI. The CDR3 here is CASSPPRKGADTQYF. The CDR3 DNA follows: TGTGCCAGCTCACCACCGCGGAAGGGGGCAGATACGCAGTATTTT.

This clone appeared a few times. This chain joins TRBV4-2 and TRBJ2-1; TRBD2 matches 12 bases. This CDR3 is built from 18 residues. CDR1 and CDR2 (germline): LGHNA, YNFKEQ. After removal of 3 bases from V and 9 bases from J, the junction contained 15 bases not matched to a gene. The CDR3 here is CASSHERSPGLAGTEQFF. The CDR3 DNA follows: TGTGCCAGCAGCCACGAACGGTCGCCGGGACTAGCGGGTACTGAGCAGTTCTTC.

This chain links TRBV29-1 with TRBJ1-5, with 9 bases fitting TRBD1. From germline, CDR1 is SQVTM and CDR2 ANQGSEA. V shed 2 bases, J shed 4 bases, and the junction held 6 bases outside the gene matches. The CDR3 is made up of 15 amino acids. The CDR3 loop is CSVEIVGQGNQPQHF. The CDR3 region has the DNA TGCAGCGTTGAAATAGTCGGACAGGGGAATCAGCCCCAGCATTTT.

This sequence joins TRBV2 and TRBJ2-7; 10 bases are shared with TRBD2. Unmatched junction bases numbered 7, after V lost 7 bases and J lost 7 bases. Germline V gene data show CDR1 as SNHLY and CDR2 as FYNNEI. This CDR3 has 13 amino acids. In DNA form, the CDR3 reads TGTGCCAGCACGGGACTAGCGTACTTGGAGCAGTACTTC. Translating gives CASTGLAYLEQYF.

The chain has TRBV30 and TRBJ1-1, with D possibly being TRBD1 (6 bases). V lost 4 bases, J lost 6 bases, and 9 bases lay in between. The length of the CDR3 is 11 residues. Germline assignment: CDR1 GTSNPN and CDR2 SVGIG (reference sequence). CDR3 sequence: CAWTGASEAFF. CDR3 nucleotides: TGTGCCTGGACAGGGGCATCTGAAGCTTTCTTT.

V usage is TRBV10-3 and J usage is TRBJ1-2; TRBD1 agrees at 10 bases. V dropped 6 bases and J dropped 0; count of bases not matched to a gene: 13. Germline CDR1 ENHRY, CDR2 SYGVKD. This CDR3 region has 18 residues. CDR3 amino acids: CAISKNGQGVEANYGYTF. In DNA, the CDR3 is TGTGCCATCAGCAAGAATGGACAGGGGGTAGAAGCTAACTATGGCTACACCTTC.

The chain is built from TRBV12-1 and TRBJ2-7; the D call of TRBD1 is as the table states it, not checked on the DNA. TRBV12-1 counts as a pseudogene. The CDR3 contains 15 residues. In DNA form, the CDR3 reads TGTGCCAGCAGCTTTGCCAGGGGGCTAGGATACGAGCAGTACTTC. This codes for CASSFARGLGYEQYF.

This chain links TRBV27 with TRBJ1-5, with D perhaps matching TRBD1 (5 bases). Germline values: CDR1 MNHEY, CDR2 SMNVEV (reference sequence). CDR3 size: 12 residues. V gave up 7 bases and J gave up 6 bases, with 10 bases separating them. CDR3 coding DNA: TGTGCCAGCACCCAGGGCTCTCAGCCCCAGCATTTT. Translated, it gives CASTQGSQPQHF.

This clone was recorded a few times. The J gene is TRBJ1-1, the V gene TRBV9, with D possibly TRBD1 on 5 matching bases. Trimming shortened V by 4 bases and J by 3 bases, and 13 bases separated the two germline ends. Germline CDR1 is SGDLS and CDR2 is YYNGEE. The CDR3 sequence is 14 residues long. In DNA, the CDR3 is TGTGCCAGCAGCAGGAGGGGCTCCTACACTGAAGCTTTCTTT. This encodes CASSRRGSYTEAFF.

The CDR3 spells CAISEGTAVYNSPLHF. CDR3 nucleotides: TGTGCCATCAGTGAGGGGACAGCTGTCTATAATTCACCCCTCCACTTT. J is TRBJ1-6 and V is TRBV10-3; 7 nucleotides agree with TRBD1. The CDR3 runs to 16 residues. Germline V CDR1 and CDR2: ENHRY, SYGVKD. Trimming took 2 bases from V and 3 from J; bases not matched to a gene: 4.

V gene TRBV9 combines with J gene TRBJ1-2; weak D call: TRBD1 (6 bases). CDR1 is SGDLS and CDR2 is YYNGEE in the germline V gene. The CDR3 consists of 10 residues. V lost 5 bases and J 11 bases, leaving 10 bases between the germline ends. CDR3 DNA: TGTGCCAGCAGGGGGGCCGGGTACACCTTC. Its translation is CASRGAGYTF.

This rearrangement joins TRBV7-8 to TRBJ1-5; no clear D gene. V lost 5 bases and J 1 base, leaving 12 bases between the germline ends. Germline loops: CDR1 SGHVS, CDR2 FQNEAQ. The CDR3 sequence is 15 residues long. CDR3 residues: CASSPRTESNQPQHF. The CDR3 DNA is TGTGCCAGCAGCCCCAGGACTGAGAGCAATCAGCCCCAGCATTTT.